This TCR beta chain was recorded in a study of cytomegalovirus exposure and HLA in healthy donors. Study-wide findings and caveats: Fewer N-insertions than the 666-donor mean were reportedly shown by an Asian-associated ancestry cluster in a later analysis. The listing of 150 to 200 TCR beta chains classed them as cytomegalovirus-associated. The authors confirmed in vitro that a few CMV-associated chains were specific for CMV antigens.

Concerning this clone itself: Its antigen is undetermined. This sample also contains other DNA sequences that code for the same CDR3.

The study ran its PCR with 60 Vbeta and 13 Jbeta primers. TCRdb's table, derived via immunoSEQ multiplex PCR, lists solely in-frame clones and lacks some. The sample lists around 63,000 clones; around 80% were seen once. Germline V lookup: CDR1 SGHKS, CDR2 YYEKEE (reference sequence). This CDR3 spans 14 amino acids. V lost 4 bases and J lost 5, with 12 bases in between. J is TRBJ2-2 and V is TRBV5-5; a possible D gene is TRBD2 (6 bases). The TCR comes from a woman in her 30s in good health and CMV-seronegative. The material sequenced was PBMCs. The CDR3 spells CASSPGTLTGELFF. In nucleotides, the CDR3 is TGTGCCAGCAGCCCCGGGACTCTAACCGGGGAGCTGTTTTTT.